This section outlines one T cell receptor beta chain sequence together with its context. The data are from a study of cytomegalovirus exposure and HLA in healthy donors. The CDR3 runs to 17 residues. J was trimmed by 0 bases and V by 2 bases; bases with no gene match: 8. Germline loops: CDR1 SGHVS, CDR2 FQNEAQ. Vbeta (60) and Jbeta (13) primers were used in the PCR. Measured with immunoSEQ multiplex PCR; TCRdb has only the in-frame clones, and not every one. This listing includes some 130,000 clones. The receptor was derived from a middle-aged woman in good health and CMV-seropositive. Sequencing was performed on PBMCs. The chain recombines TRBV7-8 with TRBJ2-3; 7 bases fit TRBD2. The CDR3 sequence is CASSLTQAGSSTDTQYF. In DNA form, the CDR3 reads TGTGCCAGCAGCTTAACGCAAGCGGGGTCTAGCACAGATACGCAGTATTTT.